The 22 T cell receptor beta chains below come from one sample, sequenced in a study of monozygotic twins with inflammatory bowel disease. Reanalyzing the 5' RACE reads, TCRdb keeps one entry per CDR3 protein, without DNA. This sample carries roughly 330,000 distinct CDR3 sequences, with 2% to 2.5% going to the ten biggest clones. The sequenced sample consisted of blood. These receptors all come from a human donor with ulcerative colitis or Crohn's disease, or a healthy co-twin of an affected twin (not recorded which).

This sequence joins TRBV5-1 and TRBJ2-1. CDR3 length: 15 amino acids. The germline V gene has CDR1 SGHRS and CDR2 YFSETQ. The CDR3 reads CASSLEDGTYNEQFF.

V and J are TRBV5-1 and TRBJ1-5; lacking DNA, the TRBD1 call made by TCRdb goes unchecked. In germline, CDR1 is SGHRS, CDR2 YFSETQ. The CDR3 runs 16 residues. Here the CDR3 reads CASSLDPGTGNQPQHF.

This chain joins TRBV18 and TRBJ2-2; with no DNA, the TCRdb D assignment of TRBD2 cannot be verified. This CDR3 has 16 amino acids. CDR1 KGHSH and CDR2 LQKENI come from the germline V gene. The CDR3 here is CASSPPGLAGTGELFF.

The chain links TRBV6-1 to TRBJ2-5; the D gene TCRdb calls, TRBD2, cannot be checked with no DNA. The CDR3 is 15 residues long. Germline CDR1 MNHNS, CDR2 SASEGT. CDR3 amino acids: CASSPSGGIQETQYF.

The rearrangement joins TRBV20-1 to TRBJ2-7; TCRdb's D call of TRBD1 is untestable without DNA. The CDR3 is 13 residues long. Germline V lookup: CDR1 DFQATT, CDR2 SNEGSKA (reference sequence). CDR3: CSAGGQGVDEQYF.

The CDR3 spells CASSRQGQHVGELFF. J is TRBJ2-2 and V is TRBV5-1; absent DNA, TCRdb's TRBD1 call cannot be checked. The CDR3 is 15 residues long. Per the germline V gene, CDR1 is SGHRS and CDR2 is YFSETQ.

J is TRBJ2-3 and V is TRBV6-5; TCRdb's D call of TRBD1 is untestable without DNA. The CDR3 spans 14 residues. Germline lookup yields CDR1 MNHEY and CDR2 SVGAGI. The chain's CDR3 is CASSLDSHTDTQYF.

CDR3 loop: CASSRNRQGARTGELFF. The V and J genes are TRBV3-1 and TRBJ2-2; TCRdb indicates TRBD1, and absent DNA this call remains unverified. Germline-derived CDR1 and CDR2 are LGHDT and YNNKEL (reference sequence). The CDR3 extends over 17 amino acids.

The rearrangement uses TRBV7-9 and TRBJ1-3; TCRdb outputs TRBD1, but without DNA this stays unchecked. The CDR3 runs to 16 residues. Germline lookup yields CDR1 SEHNR and CDR2 FQNEAQ (reference sequence). The CDR3: CASNTGTGGPGNTIYF.

The V call is TRBV10-3, the J call TRBJ2-1; the TCRdb call, TRBD2, lacks DNA for checking. Germline V gene data show CDR1 as ENHRY and CDR2 as SYGVKD. This CDR3 comprises 14 residues. CDR3 sequence: CAISEPRTFHEQFF.

The rearrangement links TRBV4-1 to TRBJ2-7; as DNA is missing, the TRBD2 call by TCRdb cannot be tested. Germline CDR1 reads MGHRA; CDR2 reads YSYEKL. This CDR3 contains 16 residues. The CDR3 loop is CASSSVAGASLYEQYF.

This sequence joins TRBV6-1 and TRBJ2-1. Germline loops: CDR1 MNHNS, CDR2 SASEGT. This CDR3 spans 15 amino acids. This chain's CDR3 is CASSEGPNTYNEQFF.

This chain links TRBV20-1 with TRBJ1-5. This CDR3 has 14 amino acids. Germline CDR1 reads DFQATT; CDR2 reads SNEGSKA (reference sequence). The CDR3 protein is CSARGGNSNQPQHF.

The rearrangement joins TRBV5-1 to TRBJ2-1; TCRdb gives TRBD1 as the D gene, but with no DNA this cannot be confirmed. CDR1 is SGHRS and CDR2 is YFSETQ in the germline V gene. The CDR3 loop spans 13 amino acids. The CDR3 spells CASSLGQGAEQFF.

The V call is TRBV5-1, the J call TRBJ1-1; without DNA, the TCRdb call of TRBD1 cannot be checked. Germline values: CDR1 SGHRS, CDR2 YFSETQ. The CDR3 has 14 amino acids. The CDR3 here is CASSLEPGRTEAFF. Filled out from reference TRBV5-1 and TRBJ1-1, the complete variable domain reads KAGVTQTPRYLIKTRGQQVTLSCSPISGHRSVSWYQQTPGQGLQFLFEYFSETQRNKGNFPGRFSGRQFSNSRSEMNVSTLELGDSALYLCASSLEPGRTEAFFGQGTRLTVV.

The genes are TRBV6-5 and TRBJ2-2; without DNA, the TCRdb call of TRBD2 cannot be checked. This CDR3 region has 15 residues. From germline, CDR1 is MNHEY and CDR2 SVGAGI. The CDR3 region is CASSYSLARAGELFF.

The chain is built from TRBV7-6 and TRBJ2-2; TCRdb calls TRBD1, which cannot be checked without DNA. This CDR3 comprises 16 residues. CDR1 is SGHVS and CDR2 is FNYEAQ in the germline V gene. CDR3 loop: CASSLAGQGIAGELFF.

This chain uses TRBV5-1 with TRBJ1-1; no DNA is available, so the TRBD1 call from TCRdb remains unchecked. The CDR3 consists of 17 residues. The V gene's germline CDR1 is SGHRS and CDR2 YFSETQ. The CDR3: CASSLAPLGEGGTEAFF.

This rearrangement joins TRBV12-5 to TRBJ2-5; TCRdb's D gene call, TRBD2, goes unchecked for lack of DNA. CDR3 size: 13 residues. The germline gives CDR1 LGHNT, CDR2 FRNRAP. The CDR3 protein is CASGMSGQETQYF.

The chain is built from TRBV12-3 or TRBV12-4 and TRBJ1-2. This CDR3 has 13 amino acids. CDR3 residues: CASSLLADYGYTF.

V usage is TRBV3-1 and J usage is TRBJ2-1; TCRdb's assignment of TRBD1 cannot be checked, as there is no DNA. There are 16 residues in the CDR3. The germline V gene encodes CDR1 LGHDT and CDR2 YNNKEL (reference sequence). The CDR3 protein is CASSQTGRQNYNEQFF.

V and J are TRBV28 and TRBJ2-1; TCRdb's D call, TRBD2, is unchecked because there is no DNA. From germline, CDR1 is MDHEN and CDR2 SYDVKM. This CDR3 is 15 amino acids long. The CDR3 reads CASRTLGAGYNEQFF.